Presented here are 4 T cell receptor beta chains from one specimen sequenced in a study of T-cell memory formation after mild COVID-19. TCRdb reanalysed the 5' RACE reads using MiXCR and keeps one entry per CDR3 protein. Altogether fewer than 550,000 distinct CDR3 sequences are present, roughly 20% being singletons, with the ten largest covering 7.5% to 9.5%. Sample: PBMCs or a T cell subset sorted from them (not recorded which). Receptor source: an adult woman who had mild COVID-19 (a few samples of this study predate the infection). Cell type and time point are not known.

This clonotype was observed a few times. The CDR3 sequence is CASSLFLYEQYF. The CDR3, as DNA: TGTGCCAGCAGCTTATTCCTTTACGAGCAGTACTTC. The genes are TRBV7-9 and TRBJ2-7; unclear D gene. V was clipped by 2 bases and J by 4 bases, with 6 bases between them. Per germline, CDR1 SEHNR and CDR2 FQNEAQ (reference sequence). This CDR3 is 12 amino acids long.

This clonotype was seen only a few times. The genes are TRBV6-1 and TRBJ1-6; 9 positions agree with TRBD1. The V gene's germline CDR1 is MNHNS and CDR2 SASEGT. The V gene end was trimmed by 4 bases and the J gene end by 7 bases; junction bases not matched to a gene: 5. The CDR3 consists of 15 residues. This CDR3 is CASSGRQGVNSPLHF. In DNA, the CDR3 is TGTGCCAGCAGTGGAAGACAGGGGGTAAATTCACCCCTCCACTTT.

The chain combines TRBV5-1 with TRBJ2-5; 10 bases fit TRBD2. The CDR3 totals 17 residues. V gave up 4 bases and J gave up 1 base; unmatched junction bases: 10. Germline CDR1 is SGHRS and CDR2 is YFSETQ. The DNA of the CDR3 is TGCGCCAGCAGCCCTGAGGCTAGCGGGAGTACCCAAGAGACCCAGTACTTC. Translating gives CASSPEASGSTQETQYF.

The chain couples TRBV12-3 or TRBV12-4 to TRBJ1-1; D gene uncertain. The V end was cut by 2 bases, the J end by 3 bases, with 13 bases between. CDR3 length equals 15 residues. CDR3 in DNA: TGTGCCAGCAGTTTAAGAGTAGCCTGGGACACTGAAGCTTTCTTT. It is translated as CASSLRVAWDTEAFF.